This T cell receptor (beta chain) stems from a study of T cell changes during pregnancy in multiple sclerosis. Sequenced by immunoSEQ multiplex PCR; TCRdb stores in-frame clones only, minus some. Of approximately 50,000 clones in the sample, more than 85% were seen once. The sequenced sample was CD4+ T cells from peripheral blood mononuclear cells, obtained after pregnancy. The clonotype comes from a female donor with multiple sclerosis, enrolled in a pregnancy study.

The CDR3 loop is CASSSINGLGYTF. The CDR3 DNA reads as TGTGCCAGCAGCTCCATTAATGGCCTTGGCTACACCTTC. The chain has TRBV11-3 and TRBJ1-2; D is uncertain. CDR1 is SGHNT and CDR2 is YENEEA in the germline V gene. The CDR3 length is 13 residues. The germline V and J ends were trimmed by 4 bases and 7 bases, with 13 bases remaining between them. Complete variable domain (other parts from reference TRBV11-3 and TRBJ1-2): EAGVVQSPRYKIIEKKQPVAFWCNPISGHNTLYWYLQNLGQGPELLIRYENEEAVDDSQLPKDRFSAERLKGVDSTLKIQPAELGDSAVYLCASSSINGLGYTFGSGTRLTVV.